This TCR beta chain appears in the sequencing data of a study of graft-versus-host responses after intestinal transplantation (TCRdb year 2021). Looking at the study overall: Recipients received multivisceral, liver-intestinal, or isolated intestinal transplants. Rather than going through the commercial service, samples from a few later patients were sequenced in-house on an Illumina MiSeq and processed with MiXCR. Alloreactive clones were identified by sequencing pre-transplant mixed lymphocyte reaction products and comparing these products with unstimulated pre-transplant donor and recipient T cells. A cohort of roughly 25 intestinal transplant recipients, including one retransplant, was enrolled, and 3 patients lacking pretransplant specimens were excluded. A peak of at least 4% donor T cells among recipient peripheral blood mononuclear cells was the definition used for donor T cell macrochimerism. Every recipient was given anti-thymocyte globulin induction, then maintenance tacrolimus and steroids for 2 to 4 years. After intestinal transplantation, graft-versus-host and host-versus-graft alloreactive T cell clones in the graft, circulation and bone marrow were tracked using bulk TCR-beta CDR3 sequencing.

Between the V and J ends, shortened by 7 bases and 0 bases respectively, the junction contains 9 bases. CDR1 and CDR2 were assigned from the germline V gene (reference sequence) as LNHNV and YYDKDF. Inclusive of the bounding cysteine and phenylalanine, the CDR3 is 14 residues long. CDR3 DNA only is kept here, 42 bases in frame from base 1. Concerning this clone: Its antigen remains undetermined. It has no much larger one-base neighbor in the sample; base qualities were not kept.

Blood samples were collected up to 4 times in the first month after transplant and then at least monthly when available. Summary of the overall study and its limitations: Peak levels of circulating GvH clones were associated with declines in HvG clones early after transplant. Conclusions were limited by the relatively low number and heterogeneity of intestinal transplant patients. GvH clones turned up in recipient bone marrow, with some appearing earlier in ileal mucosa or blood, a pattern consistent with an intestinal mucosal origin. In the allografts of patients with donor T cell macrochimerism, GvH to HvG T cell clonal ratios were high.

The library was built by means of the immunoSEQ multiplex PCR assay. For most patients, genomic DNA was subjected to high-throughput TCR-beta CDR3 sequencing by Adaptive Biotechnologies. The source study handled its data this way. Adaptive's ImmunoSEQ software supplied the TCR sequencing data for around 19 patients, while MiXCR and VDJtools were used to process three other patients. CDR3 nucleotide sequences shared between donor and recipient were removed because the origin of such sequences could not be assigned. At least 2-fold expansion over unstimulated cells and a minimum CFSE-low frequency of 0.002% (template counts) or 0.001% (read counts) were required for clones to be classified as alloreactive. Clones detected in sequenced pre-transplant spleen, lymph node, or MLR CFSE-low populations of the donor or recipient were defined as mappable. The cumulative frequency of alloreactive clones was calculated as a percentage of all sequences, weighted by copy number. The immuneACCESS repertoire file appears here via TCRdb, limited to in-frame rearrangements. These files lack a portion of the clones; in checked studies, under half of the deficit traces to unresolved V genes, and the cause of the others is not known. The DNA gave D and trimming, while V, J and clone size come from that table. A total of under 15,000 clones appear in this sample, about 83% of them only once. The ten largest clones take up about 50% of the sample.

Sample: PBMCs, taken around 120 days after transplant. The receptor's source is a human patient who received an intestinal transplant, so some T cells may come from the graft donor. Recombination joined TRBV15 with TRBJ2-2, with no confidently assigned D gene. Here the CDR3 is given as CATKEPANTGELFF. In nucleotides, the sequence is TGTGCCACCAAGGAGCCTGCGAACACCGGGGAGCTGTTTTTT.